This T cell receptor beta chain is drawn from a study of cytomegalovirus exposure and HLA in healthy donors. General study points: Sequencing depth roughly uniform across donors was assumed in presence/absence analyses. CMV antigen specificity of a few CMV-associated chains was confirmed in vitro. Association with HLA alleles at 0.05 false discovery rate was found for 15,000 or so TCR beta sequences in a later analysis.

On this clone itself: Its antigen remains unidentified.

CDR1 SGHRS and CDR2 YFSETQ come from the germline V gene. CDR3 size: 14 residues. Trimming removed 6 bases from V and 0 bases from J, with 13 bases in between. The PCR employed 60 Vbeta primers together with 13 Jbeta primers. Here immunoSEQ multiplex PCR was the method, and the copy in TCRdb shows in-frame clones only, minus some. Among about 62,000 clones listed, about 89% were seen once. Unrecorded immune exposure was likely among donors, who were nominally healthy when sampled. The rearrangement joins TRBV5-1 to TRBJ2-7; D is undetermined. Material: PBMCs. This TCR came from a man aged 18 to 29 in good health and CMV-seronegative. CDR3 protein: CASKSQASSYEQYF. In DNA form, the CDR3 reads TGCGCCAGCAAGTCCCAGGCGAGCTCCTACGAGCAGTACTTC.